These 23 T cell receptor beta chains were sequenced from one sample in a study of T cells in localized non-small cell lung cancer. Profiled with immunoSEQ multiplex PCR; TCRdb holds only in-frame clones, not every one. The sample lists about 130,000 clones; more than 80% were seen once. The sample in question was peripheral blood, obtained before any cancer treatment. The receptors shown here come from a female donor of 60 years or more with stage I lung adenocarcinoma.

This chain links TRBV28 with TRBJ2-2; 8 positions agree with TRBD2. The germline V gene has CDR1 MDHEN and CDR2 SYDVKM. The CDR3 runs to 14 residues. V shed 4 bases and J 6 bases; nucleotides not matched to a gene: 4. The CDR3 protein is CASSSQREPGELFF. The CDR3 coding sequence is TGTGCCAGCAGTTCCCAGCGGGAGCCCGGGGAGCTGTTTTTT.

The V gene is TRBV28, the J gene TRBJ2-1; D unclear. Trimming stripped 6 bases from V and 6 bases from J, with 6 bases between. Per germline, CDR1 MDHEN and CDR2 SYDVKM. The CDR3 runs to 11 residues. CDR3 coding DNA: TGTGCCAGCAGGTTACCCAATGAGCAGTTCTTC. Translating it yields CASRLPNEQFF.

The chain has TRBV28 and TRBJ1-3; possibly TRBD1 for D (6 bases). The CDR3 length is 19 residues. The germline V and J ends were trimmed by 2 bases and 2 bases, with 22 bases remaining between them. Germline values: CDR1 MDHEN, CDR2 SYDVKM. The DNA for the CDR3 is TGTGCCAGCAGTTTAGGGCGGGGGTGCCGGGGGGCAACTGGAAACACCATATATTTT. Its protein is CASSLGRGCRGATGNTIYF.

This chain uses TRBV7-9 with TRBJ1-5; D might be TRBD1 (5 bases). Trimming left V 1 base short and J 1 base short, with 14 bases between. Germline loops: CDR1 SEHNR, CDR2 FQNEAQ (reference sequence). The CDR3 contains 17 residues. The CDR3 here is CASSLVQGPGSNQPQHF. DNA of the CDR3: TGTGCCAGCAGCTTAGTCCAGGGCCCTGGGAGCAATCAGCCCCAGCATTTT. Using reference TRBV7-9 and TRBJ1-5 for the parts outside the CDR3, the full variable domain is DTGVSQNPRHKITKRGQNVTFRCDPISEHNRLYWYRQTLGQGPEFLTYFQNEAQLEKSRLLSDRFSAERPKGSFSTLEIQRTEQGDSAMYLCASSLVQGPGSNQPQHFGDGTRLSIL.

The rearrangement joins TRBV27 to TRBJ2-7; 9 bases are shared with TRBD2. CDR1 and CDR2 from the germline V gene are MNHEY and SMNVEV (reference sequence). V lost 5 bases to trimming and J lost 6 bases; unmatched junction nucleotides: 14. There are 16 residues in the CDR3. CDR3 coding DNA: TGTGCCAGCAGTCTAACTAGCGGGCGAACGCCTATCGAGCAGTACTTC. Its protein is CASSLTSGRTPIEQYF.

Only one count was recorded for this clone. The chain couples TRBV5-1 to TRBJ2-1; 9 bases agree with TRBD2. The V segment lost 4 bases and the J segment 4 bases; nucleotides outside the gene matches: 9. The V gene's germline CDR1 is SGHRS and CDR2 YFSETQ. This CDR3 has 16 amino acids. DNA of the CDR3: TGCGCCAGCAGCGGGCGTAGCGGGAGCTTTTACAATGAGCAGTTCTTC. This gives the protein CASSGRSGSFYNEQFF.

This chain connects TRBV28 to TRBJ2-7, with D perhaps matching TRBD1 (6 bases). CDR3 length: 14 residues. Trimming left V 10 bases short and J 0 bases short, with 16 bases between. The V gene's germline CDR1 is MDHEN and CDR2 SYDVKM. The CDR3 nucleotides are TGTGCCACACAATCTTCGACAGGCTCCTACGAGCAGTACTTC. Translation gives CATQSSTGSYEQYF.

This chain links TRBV7-2 with TRBJ1-5; 10 bases agree with TRBD1. The CDR3 sequence is 13 residues long. Trimming took 5 bases from V and 6 from J; bases not matched to a gene: 1. CDR1 is SGHTA and CDR2 is FQGNSA in the germline V gene. CDR3 amino acids: CASSDRGRQPQHF. As DNA, the CDR3 is TGTGCCAGCAGCGACAGGGGGCGTCAGCCCCAGCATTTT.

The chain uses TRBV18 and TRBJ1-5; D not resolved. V gave up 3 bases and J gave up 6 bases, with 9 bases separating them. The CDR3 extends over 13 amino acids. Germline V lookup: CDR1 KGHSH, CDR2 LQKENI. The CDR3 region has the DNA TGTGCCAGCTCACCGTCAGCTGGTCAGCCCCAGCATTTT. It encodes CASSPSAGQPQHF.

The genes are TRBV7-3 and TRBJ2-6; D call uncertain. The V end was cut by 3 bases, the J end by 0 bases, with 9 bases between. Looked up from germline, CDR1 is SGHTA and CDR2 is FQGTGA. The CDR3 totals 16 residues. CDR3 residues: CASSFTPNSGANVLTF. Here the CDR3 DNA reads TGTGCCAGCAGCTTCACACCCAACTCTGGGGCCAACGTCCTGACTTTC.

The CDR3: CASSESGGQETQYF. DNA of the CDR3: TGTGCCAGCAGTGAAAGTGGGGGGCAAGAGACCCAGTACTTC. The chain recombines TRBV2 with TRBJ2-5; a possible D gene is TRBD2 (6 bases). Germline V gives CDR1 SNHLY, CDR2 FYNNEI. The CDR3 has 14 residues. Trimming took 2 bases from V and 2 from J, leaving 9 bases between them.

The rearrangement uses TRBV2 and TRBJ2-1; TRBD2 agrees at 7 bases. The germline V gene has CDR1 SNHLY and CDR2 FYNNEI. This CDR3 comprises 16 residues. Trimming took 3 bases from V and 4 from J; bases not matched to a gene: 9. CDR3 nucleotides: TGTGCCAGCAGTGATGGGGGGGACCTGCGGTACAATGAGCAGTTCTTC. This encodes CASSDGGDLRYNEQFF. The whole variable domain, filled in from reference TRBV2 and TRBJ2-1, reads EPEVTQTPSHQVTQMGQEVILRCVPISNHLYFYWYRQILGQKVEFLVSFYNNEISEKSEIFDDQFSVERPDGSNFTLKIRSTKLEDSAMYFCASSDGGDLRYNEQFFGPGTRLTVL.

V usage is TRBV18 and J usage is TRBJ1-2; D possibly corresponds to TRBD1 (5 bases). Germline assignment: CDR1 KGHSH and CDR2 LQKENI. V was clipped by 4 bases and J by 6 bases, with 18 bases between them. The CDR3 is 15 residues long. CDR3: CASSRSETEKNGYTF. CDR3 sequence (DNA): TGTGCCAGCTCACGATCAGAGACAGAGAAAAATGGCTACACCTTC.

V is TRBV6-1 and J is TRBJ1-3; perhaps TRBD1 as D (5 bases). Germline V gene sequence: CDR1 MNHNS, CDR2 SASEGT. Trimming took off 7 bases at V and 2 bases at J, with 9 bases between the two ends. This CDR3 is 13 amino acids long. This CDR3 reads CASKSGTGNTIYF. CDR3 nucleotides: TGTGCCAGCAAATCAGGGACTGGAAACACCATATATTTT.

The chain combines TRBV30 with TRBJ2-5; 8 bases agree with TRBD2. Germline CDR1 and CDR2: GTSNPN and SVGIG (reference sequence). V gave up 4 bases and J gave up 5 bases; unmatched junction bases: 9. The CDR3 runs to 14 residues. The CDR3 DNA sequence: TGTGCCTGGACAGACGGGAGGGGACGGGAGACCCAGTACTTC. Translating gives CAWTDGRGRETQYF.

This chain connects TRBV6-1 to TRBJ1-5; the D is unclear. The germline CDR1 and CDR2 sequences are MNHNS and SASEGT. V dropped 0 bases and J dropped 6 bases, with 0 bases sitting between them. This CDR3 is 11 amino acids long. For the CDR3, the DNA is TGTGCCAGCAGTGAAGCTCAGCCCCAGCATTTT. Protein sequence: CASSEAQPQHF.

The chain joins TRBV27 to TRBJ1-3, with a possible D match to TRBD1 (5 bases). Per germline, CDR1 MNHEY and CDR2 SMNVEV (reference sequence). Trimming left V 0 bases short and J 8 bases short, with 26 bases between. The length of the CDR3 is 19 residues. CDR3 sequence (DNA): TGTGCCAGCAGTTTATCAATCGGGGACGCAGGAAACGGACCCGACACCATATATTTT. Translated: CASSLSIGDAGNGPDTIYF.

The chain carries TRBV27 and TRBJ2-7, with 11 bases matching TRBD2. The germline V gene encodes CDR1 MNHEY and CDR2 SMNVEV (reference sequence). This CDR3 region has 14 residues. V was pared by 4 bases and J by 6 bases, with 5 bases of the junction left unmatched. This chain's CDR3 is CASSWLAGGGEQYF. Written as DNA, the CDR3 is TGTGCCAGCAGTTGGCTAGCGGGAGGTGGCGAGCAGTACTTC.

The chain employs TRBV28 and TRBJ1-1, with a weak D call TRBD1 (6 bases). Trimming left V 6 bases short and J 1 base short, with 9 bases between. Germline assignment: CDR1 MDHEN and CDR2 SYDVKM. CDR3 length: 13 amino acids. The CDR3 nucleotides read TGTGCCAGCAGGGGACAAAGGAACACTGAAGCTTTCTTT. Its protein is CASRGQRNTEAFF.

The chain couples TRBV5-1 to TRBJ1-1, with a possible D match to TRBD1 (6 bases). The germline V gene has CDR1 SGHRS and CDR2 YFSETQ. The CDR3 is made up of 14 amino acids. The ends were cut back, 7 bases at V and 6 bases at J, with 19 bases in the middle. CDR3 residues: CASGAGGDGAEAFF. CDR3 nucleotide sequence: TGCGCCAGCGGGGCGGGGGGCGATGGAGCTGAAGCTTTCTTT.

The chain couples TRBV2 to TRBJ1-3; D unclear. V lost 4 bases and J 0 bases, leaving 4 bases between the germline ends. The CDR3 contains 13 residues. Germline CDR1 is SNHLY and CDR2 is FYNNEI. CDR3 residues: CASSALSGNTIYF. DNA for the CDR3: TGTGCCAGCAGTGCTCTCTCTGGAAACACCATATATTTT.

For the CDR3, the DNA is TGTGCCAGCAGTTTATCGTTCCGCCTGTCCCAGCATTTT. Translation gives CASSLSFRLSQHF. This chain uses TRBV28 with TRBJ1-5; D is unresolved. Trimming removed 1 base at V and 11 bases at J, with 12 bases between. The CDR3 consists of 13 residues. CDR1 MDHEN and CDR2 SYDVKM come from the germline V gene. Drawing the rest from reference TRBV28 and TRBJ1-5, the complete variable domain is DVKVTQSSRYLVKRTGEKVFLECVQDMDHENMFWYRQDPGLGLRLIYFSYDVKMKEKGDIPEGYSVSREKKERFSLILESASTNQTSMYLCASSLSFRLSQHFGDGTRLSIL.

The CDR3 is CASSPRTDTDTQYF. The CDR3 DNA sequence: TGTGCCAGCAGCCCCCGGACAGACACAGATACGCAGTATTTT. The chain uses TRBV7-9 and TRBJ2-3; TRBD1 is a possible D gene (6 bases). Germline V gene sequence: CDR1 SEHNR, CDR2 FQNEAQ (reference sequence). The ends were cut back, 5 bases at V and 2 bases at J, with 11 bases in the middle. CDR3 size: 14 residues. The entire variable domain, with the rest obtained from reference TRBV7-9 and TRBJ2-3, is as follows: DTGVSQNPRHKITKRGQNVTFRCDPISEHNRLYWYRQTLGQGPEFLTYFQNEAQLEKSRLLSDRFSAERPKGSFSTLEIQRTEQGDSAMYLCASSPRTDTDTQYFGPGTRLTVL.